Each of the 24 T cell receptor beta chains below was sequenced from the same sample in a study of cytomegalovirus exposure and HLA in healthy donors. TCRdb's copy holds only in-frame clones and misses some; the assay was immunoSEQ multiplex PCR. The sample lists around 120,000 clones, around nine tenths occurring once. The specimen was PBMCs. Every receptor here comes from a young woman in good health and CMV-seronegative.

The V and J genes are TRBV23-1 and TRBJ1-5; possibly TRBD1 for D (5 bases). TRBV23-1 is placed among ORFs of uncertain function. The length of the CDR3 is 15 residues. The V and J ends lost 4 bases and 1 base respectively, with 11 bases between them. CDR3 amino acids: CASSPRTPSNQPQHF. For the CDR3, the DNA is TGCGCCAGCAGTCCCCGGACACCCAGCAATCAGCCCCAGCATTTT.

This chain links TRBV9 with TRBJ2-3; tentatively, D is TRBD1 (5 bases). The germline CDR1 and CDR2 sequences are SGDLS and YYNGEE. This CDR3 contains 14 residues. The germline V and J ends were trimmed by 3 bases and 2 bases, with 10 bases remaining between them. CDR3 residues: CASSGGLYTDTQYF. The CDR3 nucleotides read TGTGCCAGCAGCGGGGGCCTCTACACAGATACGCAGTATTTT.

This clone showed up just once. The chain uses TRBV7-9 and TRBJ1-1, with D possibly TRBD1 on 6 matching bases. Germline V gene sequence: CDR1 SEHNR, CDR2 FQNEAQ (reference sequence). V shed 3 bases and J shed 4 bases, with 15 bases lying between them. This CDR3 contains 15 residues. CDR3 loop: CASSLEGGFRTEAFF. CDR3 DNA: TGTGCCAGCAGCTTGGAGGGGGGGTTTCGCACTGAAGCTTTCTTT.

V and J are TRBV30 and TRBJ1-3; 8 nucleotides align to TRBD1. J was trimmed by 0 bases and V by 5 bases; bases with no gene match: 3. Germline CDR1 GTSNPN, CDR2 SVGIG (reference sequence). This CDR3 has 14 residues. The CDR3 loop is CAWGQGLSGNTIYF. CDR3 bases: TGTGCCTGGGGACAGGGCCTCTCTGGAAACACCATATATTTT.

V and J are TRBV5-6 and TRBJ1-2; 9 bases are shared with TRBD1. The CDR3 consists of 16 residues. Germline-derived CDR1 and CDR2 are SGHDT and YYEEEE. With V trimmed by 4 bases and J by 7 bases, 14 bases remained unmatched. This CDR3 reads CASSGDFTGGAGGYTF. The CDR3, as DNA: TGTGCCAGCAGCGGAGACTTCACAGGGGGCGCAGGTGGCTACACCTTC.

The V and J genes are TRBV27 and TRBJ1-1; D might be TRBD1 (6 bases). The ends were cut back, 8 bases at V and 1 base at J, with 14 bases in the middle. CDR1 is MNHEY, CDR2 SMNVEV, per germline (reference sequence). The CDR3 extends over 14 amino acids. The CDR3 sequence: CASQGRARNTEAFF. In nucleotides, the CDR3 is TGTGCCAGCCAGGGGAGGGCGAGGAACACTGAAGCTTTCTTT.

V and J are TRBV15 and TRBJ1-2; tentatively, D is TRBD1 (5 bases). The CDR3 contains 14 residues. Between the trimmed V and J ends, which lost 5 bases and 3 bases, there was a span of 13 bases. Germline loops: CDR1 LNHNV, CDR2 YYDKDF (reference sequence). CDR3 DNA: TGTGCCACCAGCCCGGGGGACGGTGACTATGGCTACACCTTC. This gives the protein CATSPGDGDYGYTF. Combining the CDR3 with reference TRBV15 and TRBJ1-2 gives the whole variable domain DAMVIQNPRYQVTQFGKPVTLSCSQTLNHNVMYWYQQKSSQAPKLLFHYYDKDFNNEADTPDNFQSRRPNTSFCFLDIRSPGLGDTAMYLCATSPGDGDYGYTFGSGTRLTVV.

Here the CDR3 reads CASSLQGMNTEAFF. CDR3 nucleotides: TGTGCCAGCAGCTTGCAGGGGATGAACACTGAAGCTTTCTTT. This chain joins TRBV5-4 and TRBJ1-1; TRBD1 might be the D (6 bases). This CDR3 has 14 amino acids. Germline V lookup: CDR1 SGHNT, CDR2 YYREEE (reference sequence). Trimming removed 1 base at V and 0 bases at J, with 7 bases between.

This chain joins TRBV10-3 and TRBJ2-1; a possible D gene is TRBD2 (5 bases). CDR3 length: 14 amino acids. The V gene's germline CDR1 is ENHRY and CDR2 SYGVKD. The ends were cut back, 5 bases at V and 5 bases at J, with 13 bases in the middle. CDR3 amino acids: CAISFRTEDNEQFF. In DNA form, the CDR3 reads TGTGCCATCAGTTTTAGGACTGAAGACAATGAGCAGTTCTTC.

V usage is TRBV5-4 and J usage is TRBJ2-7; no firm D call. The CDR3 extends over 15 amino acids. Germline CDR1 and CDR2: SGHNT and YYREEE (reference sequence). The germline V and J ends were trimmed by 0 bases and 1 base, with 11 bases remaining between them. CDR3 sequence reads: CASSLDRSVSYEQYF. The DNA of the CDR3 is TGTGCCAGCAGCTTGGACAGATCAGTTTCCTACGAGCAGTACTTC.

The chain recombines TRBV5-8 with TRBJ2-7; maybe TRBD1 (6 bases). CDR3 length equals 17 residues. The V end was cut by 1 base, the J end by 0 bases, with 17 bases between. Germline V gene sequence: CDR1 SGHTS, CDR2 YDEGEE. CDR3 protein: CASSLRLDSSSSYEQYF. DNA of the CDR3: TGTGCCAGCAGCTTGAGGTTGGACAGCTCAAGCTCCTACGAGCAGTACTTC.

The chain couples TRBV5-1 to TRBJ2-2, with D unresolved. V dropped 4 bases and J dropped 0 bases, with 10 bases sitting between them. This CDR3 contains 15 residues. Germline CDR1 and CDR2: SGHRS and YFSETQ. The CDR3: CASSPSGTNTGELFF. In nucleotides, the CDR3 is TGCGCCAGCAGCCCGTCTGGCACGAACACCGGGGAGCTGTTTTTT. The variable domain in full, with the rest retrieved from reference TRBV5-1 and TRBJ2-2, is KAGVTQTPRYLIKTRGQQVTLSCSPISGHRSVSWYQQTPGQGLQFLFEYFSETQRNKGNFPGRFSGRQFSNSRSEMNVSTLELGDSALYLCASSPSGTNTGELFFGEGSRLTVL.

The rearrangement uses TRBV2 and TRBJ1-4; no clear D. The CDR3 sequence is 18 residues long. V shed 5 bases and J shed 2 bases, with 21 bases lying between them. Germline lookup yields CDR1 SNHLY and CDR2 FYNNEI. The DNA of the CDR3 is TGTGCCAGCAGTATCGTAAAGGAGAGACCTTCGACTAATGAAAAACTGTTTTTT. This codes for CASSIVKERPSTNEKLFF.

The chain combines TRBV4-1 with TRBJ2-5; D possibly corresponds to TRBD2 (6 bases). The CDR3 is 16 amino acids. The germline V and J ends were trimmed by 5 bases and 1 base, with 17 bases remaining between them. Germline CDR1 MGHRA, CDR2 YSYEKL. CDR3 region: CASSMGTGRPQETQYF. The CDR3, as DNA: TGCGCCAGCAGCATGGGTACGGGGAGGCCCCAAGAGACCCAGTACTTC.

The rearrangement links TRBV28 to TRBJ2-7; 7 nucleotides agree with TRBD1. The V and J ends lost 1 base and 0 bases, in that order; junction bases with no gene match: 9. Germline-derived CDR1 and CDR2 are MDHEN and SYDVKM. This CDR3 spans 17 amino acids. CDR3 nucleotides: TGTGCCAGCAGTTTATTTATCGAACAGGGGAGCTCCTACGAGCAGTACTTC. It yields the protein CASSLFIEQGSSYEQYF.

The chain joins TRBV5-6 to TRBJ2-5; tentative D call: TRBD2 (5 bases). In germline, CDR1 is SGHDT, CDR2 YYEEEE. The CDR3 extends over 16 amino acids. V lost 1 base and J lost 5, with 18 bases in between. The CDR3 sequence is CASSLYRELRGETQYF. DNA for the CDR3: TGTGCCAGCAGCTTGTATCGGGAATTACGAGGGGAGACCCAGTACTTC.

The rearrangement joins TRBV6-4 to TRBJ1-2; 9 nucleotides agree with TRBD1. Germline CDR1 MRHNA, CDR2 SNTAGT. This CDR3 has 14 amino acids. V was clipped by 2 bases and J by 2 bases; unmatched bases: 0. The CDR3 loop reads CASSDTGGNYGYTF. DNA for the CDR3: TGTGCCAGCAGTGACACAGGGGGCAACTATGGCTACACCTTC.

This clone was picked up a small number of times. The chain is built from TRBV4-1 and TRBJ2-7; D possibly corresponds to TRBD2 (5 bases). Trimming removed 1 base from V and 3 bases from J, with 13 bases in between. CDR1 and CDR2 from the germline V gene are MGHRA and YSYEKL. CDR3 size: 15 residues. CDR3 in DNA: TGCGCCAGCAGCCAAGTAGGGAGCGGCCTCTACGAGCAGTACTTC. It specifies CASSQVGSGLYEQYF.

The chain carries TRBV9 and TRBJ2-3, with 7 bases identical to TRBD1. This CDR3 has 18 residues. Germline V CDR1 and CDR2: SGDLS, YYNGEE. V trimming: 4 bases; J trimming: 4 bases; junction bases outside the gene matches: 18. Here the CDR3 DNA reads TGTGCCAGCAGCACACCGCAGACAGGGACCGAATCCCCAGATACGCAGTATTTT. Translating gives CASSTPQTGTESPDTQYF.

In nucleotides, the CDR3 is TGTGCCAGCAGCCTAGGAGTGAACACTGAAGCTTTCTTT. This translates into CASSLGVNTEAFF. This chain uses TRBV11-3 with TRBJ1-1; D not resolved. Per germline, CDR1 SGHNT and CDR2 YENEEA. The CDR3 is 13 amino acids. Trimming shortened V by 5 bases and J by 0 bases, and 7 bases separated the two germline ends.

The V call is TRBV19, the J call TRBJ2-1, with D possibly TRBD1 on 5 matching bases. Between the trimmed V and J ends, which lost 5 bases and 2 bases, there was a span of 13 bases. Per germline, CDR1 LNHDA and CDR2 SQIVND (reference sequence). The CDR3 runs 15 residues. CDR3 bases: TGTGCCAGTAGTGGGCGATGGGGCCCCTACAATGAGCAGTTCTTC. Translating gives CASSGRWGPYNEQFF.

The gene calls are TRBV19 and TRBJ1-3, with D possibly matching TRBD1 (6 bases). Germline assignment: CDR1 LNHDA and CDR2 SQIVND (reference sequence). The CDR3 extends over 16 amino acids. The V and J ends lost 5 bases and 0 bases respectively, with 14 bases between them. The DNA of the CDR3 is TGTGCCAGTAGTCCAAGGACAGAATACTCTGGAAACACCATATATTTT. Protein sequence: CASSPRTEYSGNTIYF.

The V gene is TRBV11-2, the J gene TRBJ2-3, with a possible D match to TRBD2 (5 bases). The germline CDR1 and CDR2 sequences are SGHAT and FQNNGV. V was clipped by 1 base and J by 0 bases, with 8 bases between them. CDR3 size: 15 residues. The CDR3 DNA sequence: TGTGCCAGCAGCTTAGCCGGGAAAAGCACAGATACGCAGTATTTT. It is translated as CASSLAGKSTDTQYF.

This clone was counted once. The chain carries TRBV18 and TRBJ2-3; 8 nucleotides agree with TRBD1. Trimming removed 0 bases from V and 4 bases from J; junction bases left unmatched: 12. The CDR3 runs to 18 residues. Germline V CDR1 and CDR2: KGHSH, LQKENI. Here the CDR3 reads CASSPPTASRGHADTQYF. The CDR3 DNA is TGTGCCAGCTCACCACCAACTGCTTCCAGGGGGCATGCAGATACGCAGTATTTT.